This TCR beta chain comes out of a study of cytomegalovirus exposure and HLA in healthy donors. Study results and caveats: The authors confirmed in vitro that a few CMV-associated chains were specific for CMV antigens. It was shown in a later analysis that HLA-associated TCR beta chains were more clonally expanded than other, equally common chains.

V gave up 6 bases and J gave up 0 bases, with 5 bases separating them. The length of the CDR3 is 12 residues. Germline V CDR1 and CDR2: SNHLY, FYNNEI. PCR was performed using 60 Vbeta and 13 Jbeta primers. The protocol was immunoSEQ multiplex PCR, while the TCRdb copy is restricted to in-frame clones and leaves out a portion. The sample lists about 160,000 clones, approximately 85% occurring once. Turning to this clone: The antigen remains unidentified.

The TCR originated in a man aged 50-59 years in good health and CMV-seropositive. Source material: PBMCs. The chain is built from TRBV2 and TRBJ1-1; D uncertain. CDR3 protein: CASRAVNTEAFF. The CDR3 nucleotides are TGTGCCAGCAGGGCAGTGAACACTGAAGCTTTCTTT.